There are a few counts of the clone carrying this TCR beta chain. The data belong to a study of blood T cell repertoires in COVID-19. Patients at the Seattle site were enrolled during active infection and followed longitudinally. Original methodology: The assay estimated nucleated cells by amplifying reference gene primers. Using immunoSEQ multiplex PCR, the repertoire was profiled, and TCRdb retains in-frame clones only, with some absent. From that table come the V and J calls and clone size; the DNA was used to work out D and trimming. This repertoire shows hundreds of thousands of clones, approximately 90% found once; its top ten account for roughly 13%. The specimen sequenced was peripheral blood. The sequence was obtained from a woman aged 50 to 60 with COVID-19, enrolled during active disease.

The CDR3 sequence: CASSPLDRTNYGYTF. CDR3 bases: TGTGCCAGTAGCCCTTTGGACAGAACTAACTATGGCTACACCTTC. The J gene is TRBJ1-2, the V gene TRBV19; D may be TRBD1 (6 bases). In germline, CDR1 is LNHDA, CDR2 SQIVND (reference sequence). CDR3 size: 15 residues. Trimming took 6 bases from V and 0 from J, leaving 14 bases between them.